Included here is one TCR beta chain sequence, with context. The data stem from a study of blood T cell repertoires in COVID-19. On the study more broadly: Donors in the United States, Italy and Spain gave samples during acute or convalescent COVID-19. T cells, B-cell-depleted T cells, or PBMCs provided the cDNA or gDNA that served as material.

Looked up from germline, CDR1 is SGHTA and CDR2 is FQGNSA. With V trimmed by 4 bases and J by 2 bases, 7 bases remained unmatched. This CDR3 comprises 16 residues. Authors' data handling: Counts of nucleated cells, estimated from reference gene primer amplification, were obtained. Method: immunoSEQ multiplex PCR; TCRdb's copy keeps in-frame clones and lacks some. That table gives V, J and clone size, and the DNA gave D and trimming. The data contain approximately 300,000 clones, roughly 83% of them seen just once; the ten biggest clones take up 1.5% to 2%. Sample: peripheral blood. The V gene is TRBV7-2, the J gene TRBJ2-3; 9 bases agree with TRBD2. The sequence came from a woman aged 45-60 years with acute or convalescent COVID-19. CDR3 residues: CASSSGTSTYTDTQYF. CDR3 nucleotide sequence: TGTGCCAGCAGCTCAGGGACTAGCACTTACACAGATACGCAGTATTTT.